What follows are 9 T cell receptor beta chains derived from one specimen sequenced in a study of regulatory T cells in long-lasting Graves disease. This sample's time point: persistent/refractory GD, antithyroid drugs over 5 years with positive TRAb. Making the TCR library involved RNA that had been extracted from PBMCs. Assembly of TCR beta libraries relied on iRepertoire HTBI primers together with Arm-PCR of CDR3 regions. TCRdb recomputed calls from the multiplex PCR reads with MiXCR, one row per CDR3 protein. In the table there are 400,000 or so distinct CDR3 sequences, around 21% of which are singletons. This specimen consisted of peripheral blood mononuclear cells (PBMCs), obtained when the disease was refractory, from a patient treated with antithyroid drugs. The receptors were gathered from a female donor with Graves disease.

The chain couples TRBV3-1 to TRBJ2-2, with D possibly being TRBD1 (5 bases). This CDR3 is 16 amino acids long. V was trimmed by 4 bases and J by 1 base, leaving 13 bases between them. Per germline, CDR1 LGHDT and CDR2 YNNKEL (reference sequence). In DNA form, the CDR3 reads TGTGCCAGCAGCCTACTGAGAAGGGGGAACACCGGGGAGCTGTTTTTT. The encoded protein is CASSLLRRGNTGELFF. The whole variable domain, remainder taken from reference TRBV3-1 and TRBJ2-2, is DTAVSQTPKYLVTQMGNDKSIKCEQNLGHDTMYWYKQDSKKFLKIMFSYNNKELIINETVPNRFSPKSPDKAHLNLHINSLELGDSAVYFCASSLLRRGNTGELFFGEGSRLTVL.

This rearrangement joins TRBV14 to TRBJ2-7; TRBD1 matches at 7 bases. This CDR3 contains 13 residues. The J segment lost 5 bases and the V segment lost 4 bases, leaving 5 bases of the junction unmatched. Germline V gene data show CDR1 as SGHDN and CDR2 as FVKESK. The CDR3 region is CASSLDRAHEQYF. The DNA of the CDR3 is TGTGCCAGCAGCCTCGACAGGGCCCACGAGCAGTACTTC.

Ten or more counts support this clonotype. The chain links TRBV11-2 to TRBJ2-7, with D unresolved. The germline gives CDR1 SGHAT, CDR2 FQNNGV. V was pared by 7 bases and J by 5 bases, with 18 bases between. The CDR3 runs to 14 residues. CDR3 in DNA: TGTGCCAGCACCGGAGAGGTATCTCTCCACGAGCAGTACTTC. As protein: CASTGEVSLHEQYF. The complete variable domain, with remaining parts taken from reference TRBV11-2 and TRBJ2-7, reads EAGVAQSPRYKIIEKRQSVAFWCNPISGHATLYWYQQILGQGPKLLIQFQNNGVVDDSQLPKDRFSAERLKGVDSTLKIQPAKLEDSAVYLCASTGEVSLHEQYFGPGTRLTVT.

This clonotype was observed a handful of times. V gene TRBV4-1 combines with J gene TRBJ1-4; D gene uncertain. V was trimmed by 2 bases and J by 8 bases, leaving 15 bases between them. Looked up from germline, CDR1 is MGHRA and CDR2 is YSYEKL. This CDR3 is 15 amino acids long. CDR3 region: CASSQRNTEREKLFF. The CDR3 DNA is TGCGCCAGCAGCCAAAGAAACACGGAACGGGAAAAACTGTTTTTT.

Comments on this clonotype: Just one base apart from a much larger clone, this may be a read error. The genes are TRBV11-3 and TRBJ2-7, with 7 bases that match TRBD2. The germline gives CDR1 SGHNT, CDR2 YENEEA. The CDR3 consists of 15 residues. CDR3 loop: CASSLGGGFPYERYF. The CDR3 region has the DNA TGTGCCAGCAGCTTAGGGGGGGGATTCCCCTACGAGCGGTACTTC.

The chain is built from TRBV7-6 and TRBJ1-5, with D perhaps matching TRBD1 (5 bases). Trimming removed 5 bases at V and 6 bases at J, with 20 bases between. Germline V lookup: CDR1 SGHVS, CDR2 FNYEAQ. The CDR3 has 16 amino acids. The CDR3 coding sequence is TGTGCCAGCAGCCCACAGGCCGGGGGGTGGTTTCAGCCCCAGCATTTT. It encodes CASSPQAGGWFQPQHF. Combining the CDR3 with reference TRBV7-6 and TRBJ1-5 gives the whole variable domain GAGVSQSPRYKVTKRGQDVALRCDPISGHVSLYWYRQALGQGPEFLTYFNYEAQQDKSGLPNDRFSAERPEGSISTLTIQRTEQRDSAMYRCASSPQAGGWFQPQHFGDGTRLSIL.

This chain uses TRBV3-1 with TRBJ2-2; the match to TRBD1 covers 7 bases. Germline-derived CDR1 and CDR2 are LGHDT and YNNKEL (reference sequence). Germline trimming cut 2 bases from V and 1 base from J; bases unmatched to any gene: 4. The CDR3 consists of 16 residues. CDR3 bases: TGTGCCAGCAGCCAAACTGGGACAGTGAACACCGGGGAGCTGTTTTTT. It is translated as CASSQTGTVNTGELFF.

This clonotype was recorded a few times. The V call is TRBV7-9, the J call TRBJ1-1, with D tentatively TRBD1 (6 bases). The germline V and J ends were trimmed by 5 bases and 3 bases, with 16 bases remaining between them. The CDR3 extends over 15 amino acids. Germline CDR1 reads SEHNR; CDR2 reads FQNEAQ (reference sequence). In DNA, the CDR3 is TGTGCCAGCAGCCCGGAAATACAGGGTGACACTGAAGCTTTCTTT. Protein: CASSPEIQGDTEAFF.

This chain connects TRBV9 to TRBJ1-1; D may be TRBD1 (6 bases). From germline, CDR1 is SGDLS and CDR2 YYNGEE. The CDR3 covers 13 residues. The V end lost 3 bases, the J end lost 4 bases, and 10 bases lay between the germline ends. CDR3 sequence: CASSEGVITEAFF. As DNA, the CDR3 is TGTGCCAGCAGCGAGGGGGTTATCACTGAAGCTTTCTTT.